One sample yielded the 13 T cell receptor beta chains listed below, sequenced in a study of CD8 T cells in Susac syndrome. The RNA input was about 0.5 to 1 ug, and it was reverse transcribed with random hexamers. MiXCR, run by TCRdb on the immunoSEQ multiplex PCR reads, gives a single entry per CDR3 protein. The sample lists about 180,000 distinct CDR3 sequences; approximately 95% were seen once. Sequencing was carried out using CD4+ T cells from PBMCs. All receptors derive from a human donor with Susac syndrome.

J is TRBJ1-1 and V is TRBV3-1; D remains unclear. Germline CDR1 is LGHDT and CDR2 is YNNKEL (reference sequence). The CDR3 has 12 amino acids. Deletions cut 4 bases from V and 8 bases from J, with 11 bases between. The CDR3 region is CASSRRGGEAFF. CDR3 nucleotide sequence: TGTGCCAGCAGCCGACGGGGAGGGGAAGCTTTCTTT.

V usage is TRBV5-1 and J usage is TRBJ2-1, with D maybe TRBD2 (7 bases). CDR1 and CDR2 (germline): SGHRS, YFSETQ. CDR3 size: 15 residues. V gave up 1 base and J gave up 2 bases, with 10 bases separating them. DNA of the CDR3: TGCGCCAGCAGCTTGAGGCGGGGGCCCTACAATGAGCAGTTCTTC. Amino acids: CASSLRRGPYNEQFF.

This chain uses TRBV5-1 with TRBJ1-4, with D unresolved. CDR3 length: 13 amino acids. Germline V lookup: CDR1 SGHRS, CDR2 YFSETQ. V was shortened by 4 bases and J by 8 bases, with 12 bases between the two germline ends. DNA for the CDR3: TGCGCCAGCAGCGCGGGAGATGGCGAAAAACTGTTTTTT. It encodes CASSAGDGEKLFF.

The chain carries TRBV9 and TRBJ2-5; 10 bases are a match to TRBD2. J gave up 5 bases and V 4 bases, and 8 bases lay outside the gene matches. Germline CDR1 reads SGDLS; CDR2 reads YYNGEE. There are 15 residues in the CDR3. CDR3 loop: CASSPRLAGEETQYF. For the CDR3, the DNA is TGTGCCAGCAGCCCCCGACTAGCGGGTGAGGAGACCCAGTACTTC.

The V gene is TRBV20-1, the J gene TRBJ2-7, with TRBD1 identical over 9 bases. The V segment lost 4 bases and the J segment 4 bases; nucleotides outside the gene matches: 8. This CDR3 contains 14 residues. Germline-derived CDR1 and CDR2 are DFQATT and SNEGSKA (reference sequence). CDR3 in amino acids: CSANPGTGRYEQYF. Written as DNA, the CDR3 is TGCAGTGCTAACCCCGGGACAGGGCGTTACGAGCAGTACTTC.

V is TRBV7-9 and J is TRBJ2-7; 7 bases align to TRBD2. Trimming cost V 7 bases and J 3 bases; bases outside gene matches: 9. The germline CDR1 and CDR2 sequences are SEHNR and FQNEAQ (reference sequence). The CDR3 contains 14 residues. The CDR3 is CASTSGGRRYEQYF. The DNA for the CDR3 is TGTGCCAGCACCAGCGGCGGGAGACGCTACGAGCAGTACTTC.

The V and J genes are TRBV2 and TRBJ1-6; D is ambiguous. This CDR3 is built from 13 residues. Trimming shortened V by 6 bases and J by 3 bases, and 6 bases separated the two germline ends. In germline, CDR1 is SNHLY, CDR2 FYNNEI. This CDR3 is CASRDDYNSPLHF. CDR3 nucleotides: TGTGCCAGCAGGGACGACTATAATTCACCCCTCCACTTT.

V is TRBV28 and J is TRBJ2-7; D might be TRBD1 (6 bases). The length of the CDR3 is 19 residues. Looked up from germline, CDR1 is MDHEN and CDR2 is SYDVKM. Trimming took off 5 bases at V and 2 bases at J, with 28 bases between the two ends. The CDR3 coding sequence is TGTGCCAGCAGTCCAACCCCAGGGGCGCAGGGCGGGCCAACCTACGAGCAGTACGTC. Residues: CASSPTPGAQGGPTYEQYV.

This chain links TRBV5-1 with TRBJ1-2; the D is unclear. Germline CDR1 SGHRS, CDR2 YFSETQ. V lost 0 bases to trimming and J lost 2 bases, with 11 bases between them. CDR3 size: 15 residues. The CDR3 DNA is TGCGCCAGCAGCTTGGCCGACGGATCAAACTATGGCTACACCTTC. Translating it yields CASSLADGSNYGYTF.

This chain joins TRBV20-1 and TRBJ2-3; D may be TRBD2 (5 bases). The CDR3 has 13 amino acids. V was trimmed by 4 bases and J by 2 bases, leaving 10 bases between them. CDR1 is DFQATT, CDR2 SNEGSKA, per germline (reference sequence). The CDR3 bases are TGCAGTGCTACACTAGGGAACACAGATACGCAGTATTTT. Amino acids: CSATLGNTDTQYF.

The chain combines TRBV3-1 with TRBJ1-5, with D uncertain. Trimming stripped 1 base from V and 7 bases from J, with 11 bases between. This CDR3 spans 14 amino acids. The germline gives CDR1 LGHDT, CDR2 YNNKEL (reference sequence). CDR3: CASSQGQRGQPQHF. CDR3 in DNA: TGTGCCAGCAGCCAAGGGCAAAGAGGACAGCCCCAGCATTTT.

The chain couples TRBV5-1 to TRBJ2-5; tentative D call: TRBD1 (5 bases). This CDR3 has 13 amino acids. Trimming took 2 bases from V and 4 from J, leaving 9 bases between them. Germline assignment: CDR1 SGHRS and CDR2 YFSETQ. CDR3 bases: TGCGCCAGCAGCTTTCAGCAGGGAGAGACCCAGTACTTC. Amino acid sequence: CASSFQQGETQYF.

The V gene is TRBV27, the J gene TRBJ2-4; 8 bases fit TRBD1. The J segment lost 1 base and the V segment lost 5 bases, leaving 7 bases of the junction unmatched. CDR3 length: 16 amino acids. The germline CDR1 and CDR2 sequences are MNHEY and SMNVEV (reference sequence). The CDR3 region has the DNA TGTGCCAGCAGTATAAACCAGGGGGCTGCCAAAAACATTCAGTACTTC. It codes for CASSINQGAAKNIQYF.